The T cell receptor beta chain described here comes from a study of response to subunit inactivated influenza vaccine. Study results and caveats: Each seasonal influenza vaccination recruits few new T cells, the authors suggested.

TCRdb re-called the RT-PCR reads through MiXCR, storing one row per CDR3 protein. Among approximately 700,000 distinct CDR3 sequences listed, 14% were seen once. This clonotype was recorded at least ten times. The target antigen is unknown. The receptor's source is a man aged 45-65 years who received an inactivated influenza vaccine. The source material was PBMCs from blood, sampled less than 15 days before vaccination.

The CDR3 is CASSLDLPGDEQYF. The CDR3 DNA sequence: TGCGCCAGCAGCTTGGACCTCCCGGGGGACGAGCAGTACTTC. The rearrangement uses TRBV5-1 and TRBJ2-7, with a tentative D call TRBD2 (6 bases). V was cut by 0 bases and J by 5 bases, with 12 bases left in between. The CDR3 is 14 residues long. The V gene's germline CDR1 is SGHRS and CDR2 YFSETQ.